The clone carrying this TCR beta chain has more than one count but fewer than ten. The data originate from a study of blood T cells in healthy people across ages. With a J-beta primer mix and a sample-barcoded 5' primer, a second PCR ran about 7 to 11 cycles. MiXCR, run by TCRdb on the 5' RACE reads, gives a single entry per CDR3 protein. This sample has over a million distinct CDR3 sequences, with roughly 43% found just once. This CDR3 has 16 residues. Germline-derived CDR1 and CDR2 are LGHDT and YNNKEL (reference sequence). Between the trimmed V and J ends, which lost 4 bases and 3 bases, there was a span of 16 bases.

The receptor comes from a woman aged 18-35 years in good health. Sequenced: blood. The chain employs TRBV3-1 and TRBJ2-1, with D perhaps given as TRBD1 or TRBD2 (5 bases each). CDR3 bases: TGTGCCAGCAGCCTCCCTTGGGGGAGCGGCTACAATGAGCAGTTCTTC. This codes for CASSLPWGSGYNEQFF.